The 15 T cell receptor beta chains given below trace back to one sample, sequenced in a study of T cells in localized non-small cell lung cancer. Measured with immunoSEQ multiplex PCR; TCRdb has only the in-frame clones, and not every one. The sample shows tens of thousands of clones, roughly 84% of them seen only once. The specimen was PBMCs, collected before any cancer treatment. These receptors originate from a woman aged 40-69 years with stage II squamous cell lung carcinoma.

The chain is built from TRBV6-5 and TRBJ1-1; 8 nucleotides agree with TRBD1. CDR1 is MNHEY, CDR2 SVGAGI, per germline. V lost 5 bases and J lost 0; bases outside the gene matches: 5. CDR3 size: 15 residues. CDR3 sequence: CASSLQGALNTEAFF. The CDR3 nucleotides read TGTGCCAGCAGTCTTCAGGGGGCGCTGAACACTGAAGCTTTCTTT.

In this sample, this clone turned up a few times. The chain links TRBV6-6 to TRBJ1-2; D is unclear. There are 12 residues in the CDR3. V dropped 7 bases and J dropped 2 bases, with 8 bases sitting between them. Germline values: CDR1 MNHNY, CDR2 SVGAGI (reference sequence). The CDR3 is CASKGQNYGYTF. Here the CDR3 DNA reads TGTGCCAGCAAAGGGCAGAACTATGGCTACACCTTC.

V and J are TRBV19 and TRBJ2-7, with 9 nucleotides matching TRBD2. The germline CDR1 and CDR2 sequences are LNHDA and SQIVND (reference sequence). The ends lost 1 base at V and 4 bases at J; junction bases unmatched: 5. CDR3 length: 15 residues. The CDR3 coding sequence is TGTGCCAGTAGTATAGCTAGTAGCGGGAGTTACGAGCAGTACTTC. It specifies CASSIASSGSYEQYF.

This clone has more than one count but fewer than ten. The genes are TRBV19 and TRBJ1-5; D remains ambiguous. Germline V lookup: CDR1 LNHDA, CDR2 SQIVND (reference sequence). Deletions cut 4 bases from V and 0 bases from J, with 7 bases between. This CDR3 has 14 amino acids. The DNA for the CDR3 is TGTGCCAGTAGTACCGGACGTAGCAATCAGCCCCAGCATTTT. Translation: CASSTGRSNQPQHF.

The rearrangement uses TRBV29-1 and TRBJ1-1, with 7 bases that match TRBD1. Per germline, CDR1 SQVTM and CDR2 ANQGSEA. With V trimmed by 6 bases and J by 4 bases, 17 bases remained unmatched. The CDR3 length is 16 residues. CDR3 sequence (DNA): TGCAGCGTGTTCCTTAAGACAGGGTTAAGGGGCACTGAAGCTTTCTTT. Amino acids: CSVFLKTGLRGTEAFF. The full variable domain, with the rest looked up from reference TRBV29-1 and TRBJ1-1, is SAVISQKPSRDICQRGTSLTIQCQVDSQVTMMFWYRQQPGQSLTLIATANQGSEATYESGFVIDKFPISRPNLTFSTLTVSNMSPEDSSIYLCSVFLKTGLRGTEAFFGQGTRLTVV.

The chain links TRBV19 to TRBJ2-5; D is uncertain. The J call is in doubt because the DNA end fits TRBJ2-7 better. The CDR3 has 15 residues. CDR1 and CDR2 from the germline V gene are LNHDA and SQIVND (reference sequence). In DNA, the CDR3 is TGTGCCAGTAGAACAACGGACCTTCCTTCCTACGAGCAGTACTTC. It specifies CASRTTDLPSYEQYF.

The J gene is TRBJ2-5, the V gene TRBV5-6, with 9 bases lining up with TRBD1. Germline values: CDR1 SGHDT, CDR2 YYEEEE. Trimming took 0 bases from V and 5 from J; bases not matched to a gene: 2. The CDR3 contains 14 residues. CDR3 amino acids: CASSLGDRDETQYF. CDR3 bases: TGTGCCAGCAGCTTGGGGGACAGGGATGAGACCCAGTACTTC.

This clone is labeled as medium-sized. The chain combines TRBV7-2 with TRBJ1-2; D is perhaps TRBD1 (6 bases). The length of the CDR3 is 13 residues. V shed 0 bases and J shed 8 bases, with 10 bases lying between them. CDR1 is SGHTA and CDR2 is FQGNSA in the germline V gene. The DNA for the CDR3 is TGTGCCAGCAGCTTAGCGGGGGCTAGAGGCTACACCTTC. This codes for CASSLAGARGYTF.

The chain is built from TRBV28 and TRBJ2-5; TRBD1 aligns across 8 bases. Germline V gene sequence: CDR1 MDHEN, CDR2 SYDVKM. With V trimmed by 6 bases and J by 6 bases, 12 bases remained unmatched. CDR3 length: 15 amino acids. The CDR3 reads CASRETGVGTKTQYF. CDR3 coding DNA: TGTGCCAGCAGGGAGACAGGGGTGGGAACAAAGACCCAGTACTTC.

The DNA for the CDR3 is TGCGCCAGCAGCTCTGACCGAGGAGGCACTGAAGCTTTCTTT. It yields the protein CASSSDRGGTEAFF. V and J are TRBV5-1 and TRBJ1-1; the D is unclear. The germline V and J ends were trimmed by 3 bases and 4 bases, with 13 bases remaining between them. The CDR3 has 14 amino acids. CDR1 is SGHRS and CDR2 is YFSETQ in the germline V gene.

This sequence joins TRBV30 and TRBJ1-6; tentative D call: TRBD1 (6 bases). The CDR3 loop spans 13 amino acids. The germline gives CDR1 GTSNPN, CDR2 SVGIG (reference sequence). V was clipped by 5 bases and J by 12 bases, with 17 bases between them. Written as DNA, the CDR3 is TGTGCCTGGTCGGGACAAGTACCAGGACCCCTCCACTTT. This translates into CAWSGQVPGPLHF.

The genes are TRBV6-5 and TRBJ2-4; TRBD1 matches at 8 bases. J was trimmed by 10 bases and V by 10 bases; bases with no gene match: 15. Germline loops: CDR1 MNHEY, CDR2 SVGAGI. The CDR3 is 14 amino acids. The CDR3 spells CATQTGQAASIQYF. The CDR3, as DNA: TGTGCCACCCAAACGGGACAGGCGGCCTCTATTCAGTACTTC.

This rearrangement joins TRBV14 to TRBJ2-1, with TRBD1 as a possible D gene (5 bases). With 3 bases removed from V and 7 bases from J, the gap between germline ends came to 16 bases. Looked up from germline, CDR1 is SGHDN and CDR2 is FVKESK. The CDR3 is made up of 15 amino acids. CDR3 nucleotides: TGTGCCAGCAGCCATCCCGGCCAGGGTAGAAATGAGCAGTTCTTC. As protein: CASSHPGQGRNEQFF.

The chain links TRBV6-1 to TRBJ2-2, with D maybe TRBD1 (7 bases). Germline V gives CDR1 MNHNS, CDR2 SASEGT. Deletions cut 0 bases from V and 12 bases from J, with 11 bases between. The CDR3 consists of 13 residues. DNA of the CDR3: TGTGCCAGCAGTGAAGCGGCGGGACAGAAGCTGTTTTTT. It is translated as CASSEAAGQKLFF.

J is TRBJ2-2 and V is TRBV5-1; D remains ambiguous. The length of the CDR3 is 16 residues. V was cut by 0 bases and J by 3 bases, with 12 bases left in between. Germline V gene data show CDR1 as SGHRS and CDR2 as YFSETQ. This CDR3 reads CASSLEGGSYTGELFF. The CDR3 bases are TGCGCCAGCAGCTTGGAAGGCGGCAGCTACACCGGGGAGCTGTTTTTT.